The source of this T cell receptor beta chain is a study of shared clonotypes between healthy human individuals. The split of CD4+ cells yielded CD45RA+ naive and CD45RA-negative memory subsets. The protocol was immunoSEQ multiplex PCR, while the TCRdb copy is restricted to in-frame clones and leaves out a portion. This sample has some 1 million clones, with 70% to 80% found just once. This clone appeared a few times. Its target is not known. The same CDR3 can be traced to other DNA sequences in this sample. Study-wide results and limits: In a handful of donors, about 5% of naive CD4 clonotypes appeared in common. Relative to memory subsets, naive subsets generally showed larger estimated richness.

Germline-derived CDR1 and CDR2 are MNHEY and SMNVEV (reference sequence). With 6 bases removed from V and 1 base from J, the gap between germline ends came to 13 bases. The CDR3 sequence is 14 residues long. The sample comprised memory CD4+ T cells sorted from blood. Sample subset: CD45RA-negative fraction. The receptor was isolated from a young man in good health. The chain links TRBV27 to TRBJ2-7; D unresolved. CDR3 sequence reads: CASSPRGTSYEQYF. CDR3 nucleotide sequence: TGTGCCAGCAGCCCTCGAGGCACTTCCTACGAGCAGTACTTC.